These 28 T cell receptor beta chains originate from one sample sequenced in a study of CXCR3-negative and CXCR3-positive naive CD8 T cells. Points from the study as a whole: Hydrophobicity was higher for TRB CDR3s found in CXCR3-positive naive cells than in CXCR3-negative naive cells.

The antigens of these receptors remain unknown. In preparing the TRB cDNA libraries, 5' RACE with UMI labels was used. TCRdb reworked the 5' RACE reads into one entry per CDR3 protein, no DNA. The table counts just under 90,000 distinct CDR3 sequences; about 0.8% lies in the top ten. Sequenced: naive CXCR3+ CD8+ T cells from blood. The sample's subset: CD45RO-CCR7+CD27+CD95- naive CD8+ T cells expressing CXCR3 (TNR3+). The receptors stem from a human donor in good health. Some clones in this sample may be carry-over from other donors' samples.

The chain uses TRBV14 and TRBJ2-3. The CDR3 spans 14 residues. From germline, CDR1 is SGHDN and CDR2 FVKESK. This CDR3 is CASSQETSWDTQYF.

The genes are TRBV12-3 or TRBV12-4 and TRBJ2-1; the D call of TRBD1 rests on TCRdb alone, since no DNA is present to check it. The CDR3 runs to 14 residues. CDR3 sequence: CASAGTGDYNEQFF.

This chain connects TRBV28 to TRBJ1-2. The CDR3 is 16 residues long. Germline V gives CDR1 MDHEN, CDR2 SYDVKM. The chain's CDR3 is CASYRWSVGVGYGYTF.

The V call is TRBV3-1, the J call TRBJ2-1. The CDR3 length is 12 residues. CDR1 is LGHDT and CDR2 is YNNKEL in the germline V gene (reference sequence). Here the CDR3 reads CASSQENEEQFF.

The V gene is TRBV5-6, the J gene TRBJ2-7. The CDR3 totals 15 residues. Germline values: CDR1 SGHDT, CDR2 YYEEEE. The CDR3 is CASSLVAGGSYEQYF.

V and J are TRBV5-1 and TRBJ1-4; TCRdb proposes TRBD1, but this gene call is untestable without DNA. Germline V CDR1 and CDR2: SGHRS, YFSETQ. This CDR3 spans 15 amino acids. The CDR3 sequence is CASSFGSDQGEKLFF.

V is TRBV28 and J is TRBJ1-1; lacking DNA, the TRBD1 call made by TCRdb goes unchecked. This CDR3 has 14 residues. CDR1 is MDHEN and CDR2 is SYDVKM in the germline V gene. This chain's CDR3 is CAGRLQGLNTEAFF.

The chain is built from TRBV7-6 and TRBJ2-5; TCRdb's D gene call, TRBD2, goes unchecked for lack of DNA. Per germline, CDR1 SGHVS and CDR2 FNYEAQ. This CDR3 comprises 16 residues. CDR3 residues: CASSLDRASPLETQYF.

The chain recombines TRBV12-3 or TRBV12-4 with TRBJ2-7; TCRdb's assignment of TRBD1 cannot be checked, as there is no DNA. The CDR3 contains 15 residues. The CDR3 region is CASSLGGGSFYEQYF.

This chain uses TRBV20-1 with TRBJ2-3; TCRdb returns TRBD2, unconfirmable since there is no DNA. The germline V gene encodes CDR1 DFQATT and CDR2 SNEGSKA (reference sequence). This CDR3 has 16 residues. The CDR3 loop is CSARDVESGVGDTQYF.

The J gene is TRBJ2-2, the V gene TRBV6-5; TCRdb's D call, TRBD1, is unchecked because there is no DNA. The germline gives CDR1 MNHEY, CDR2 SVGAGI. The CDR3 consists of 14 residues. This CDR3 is CASSYGQTTGELFF.

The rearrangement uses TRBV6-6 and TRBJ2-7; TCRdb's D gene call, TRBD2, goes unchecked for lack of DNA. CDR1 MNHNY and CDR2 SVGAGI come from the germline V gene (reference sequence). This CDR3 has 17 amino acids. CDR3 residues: CASSPWGSGDFSYEQYF.

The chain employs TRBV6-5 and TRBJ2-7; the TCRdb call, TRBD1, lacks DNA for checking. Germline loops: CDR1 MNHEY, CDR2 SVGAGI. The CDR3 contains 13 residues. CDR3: CACSPGSGREQYF.

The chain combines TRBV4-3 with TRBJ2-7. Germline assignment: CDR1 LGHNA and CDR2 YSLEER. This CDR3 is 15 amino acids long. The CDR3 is CASSPSFTLDYEQYF.

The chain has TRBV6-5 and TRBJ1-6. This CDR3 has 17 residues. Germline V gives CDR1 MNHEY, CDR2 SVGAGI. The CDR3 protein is CASSYSTLSSYNSPLHF.

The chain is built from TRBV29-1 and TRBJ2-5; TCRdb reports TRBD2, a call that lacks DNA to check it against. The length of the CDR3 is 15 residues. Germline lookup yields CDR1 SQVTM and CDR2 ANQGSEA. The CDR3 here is CSVDKLKGGDETQYF.

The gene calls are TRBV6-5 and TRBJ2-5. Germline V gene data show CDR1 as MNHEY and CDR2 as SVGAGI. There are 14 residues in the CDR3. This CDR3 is CASSYGPSQETQYF.

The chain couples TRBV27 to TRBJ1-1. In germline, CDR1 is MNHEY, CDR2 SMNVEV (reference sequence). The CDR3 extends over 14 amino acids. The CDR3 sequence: CASKLDGLNTEAFF.

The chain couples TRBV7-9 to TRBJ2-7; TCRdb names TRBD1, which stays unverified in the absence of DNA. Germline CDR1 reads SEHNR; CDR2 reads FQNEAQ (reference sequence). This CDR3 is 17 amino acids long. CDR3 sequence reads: CASSLATGTESSYEQYF.

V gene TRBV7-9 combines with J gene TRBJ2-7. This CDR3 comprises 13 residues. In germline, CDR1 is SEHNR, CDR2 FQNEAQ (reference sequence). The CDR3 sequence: CASSLGSGSEQYF. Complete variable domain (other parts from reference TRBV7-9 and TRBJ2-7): DTGVSQNPRHKITKRGQNVTFRCDPISEHNRLYWYRQTLGQGPEFLTYFQNEAQLEKSRLLSDRFSAERPKGSFSTLEIQRTEQGDSAMYLCASSLGSGSEQYFGPGTRLTVT.

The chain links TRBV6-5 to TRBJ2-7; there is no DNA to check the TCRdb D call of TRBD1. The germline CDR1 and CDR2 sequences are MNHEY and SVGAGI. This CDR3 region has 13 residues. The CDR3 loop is CASSWTANYEQYF.

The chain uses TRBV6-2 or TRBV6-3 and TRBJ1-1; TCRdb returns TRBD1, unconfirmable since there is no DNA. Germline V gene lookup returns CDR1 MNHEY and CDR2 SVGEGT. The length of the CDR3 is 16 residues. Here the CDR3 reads CASSPWPPQIYTEAFF.

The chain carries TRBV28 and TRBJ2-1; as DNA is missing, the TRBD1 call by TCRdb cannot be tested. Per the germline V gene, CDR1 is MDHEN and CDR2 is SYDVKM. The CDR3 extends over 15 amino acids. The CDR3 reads CASTSARDRFDEQFF.

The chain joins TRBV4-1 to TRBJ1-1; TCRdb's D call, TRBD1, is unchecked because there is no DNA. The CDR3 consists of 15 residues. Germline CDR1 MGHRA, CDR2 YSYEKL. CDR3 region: CASSLAGQKNTEAFF.

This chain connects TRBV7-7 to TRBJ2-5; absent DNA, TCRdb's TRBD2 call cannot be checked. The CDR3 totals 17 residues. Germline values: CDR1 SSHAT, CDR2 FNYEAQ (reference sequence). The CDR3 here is CASSLSYGGGPGETQYF.

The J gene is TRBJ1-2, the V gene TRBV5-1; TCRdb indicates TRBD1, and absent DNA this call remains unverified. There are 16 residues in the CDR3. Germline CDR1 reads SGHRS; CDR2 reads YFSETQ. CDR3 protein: CASSLGQGVFEYGYTF.

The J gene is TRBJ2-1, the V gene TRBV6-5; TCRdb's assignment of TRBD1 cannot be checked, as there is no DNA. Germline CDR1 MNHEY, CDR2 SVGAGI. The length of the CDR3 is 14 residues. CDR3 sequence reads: CASSYSERGFEQFF.

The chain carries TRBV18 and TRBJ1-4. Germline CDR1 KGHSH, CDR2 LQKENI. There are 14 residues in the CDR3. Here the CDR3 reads CASSPMDRREKLFF.